These 16 T cell receptor beta chains were sequenced from one sample in a study of T cells in severe cutaneous drug reactions. Bulk and single-cell libraries used iRepertoire multiplex PCR with TCR subtype-specific primers. TCRdb reprocessed the multiplex PCR reads, keeping one entry per CDR3 protein, no DNA. The sample has 21,000 or so distinct CDR3 sequences; the top ten hold over 6.5%. The donors had carbamazepine-induced Stevens-Johnson syndrome or toxic epidermal necrolysis. The specimen was PBMCs. The receptors stem from a human donor with toxic epidermal necrolysis, a severe cutaneous drug reaction.

V and J are TRBV12-3 or TRBV12-4 and TRBJ1-2; TCRdb gives TRBD1 as the D gene, but with no DNA this cannot be confirmed. The CDR3 spans 15 residues. This CDR3 reads CASSSNPIGTKGYTF.

This sequence joins TRBV29-1 and TRBJ1-2; the TCRdb D gene call, TRBD1, has no DNA to confirm it. The CDR3 extends over 15 amino acids. The germline gives CDR1 SQVTM, CDR2 ANQGSEA. CDR3 amino acids: CSVEDPDSGNYGYTF.

The chain's CDR3 is CASSQGGKWGLEETQYF. This chain uses TRBV4-2 with TRBJ2-5; TCRdb proposes TRBD1, but this gene call is untestable without DNA. The length of the CDR3 is 17 residues. Germline V gene data show CDR1 as LGHNA and CDR2 as YNFKEQ.

The chain couples TRBV5-4 to TRBJ2-1. Germline-derived CDR1 and CDR2 are SGHNT and YYREEE (reference sequence). This CDR3 has 13 amino acids. This chain's CDR3 is CASSLASSNEQFF.

The chain uses TRBV19 and TRBJ2-1; TCRdb proposes TRBD2, but this gene call is untestable without DNA. Germline V gives CDR1 LNHDA, CDR2 SQIVND (reference sequence). CDR3 length: 16 residues. The CDR3 loop reads CASSIDLRVPYNEQFF.

This chain uses TRBV14 with TRBJ2-3. CDR1 is SGHDN and CDR2 is FVKESK in the germline V gene. CDR3 length equals 15 residues. The CDR3 sequence is CASSQSSISTDTQYF.

This chain uses TRBV4-2 with TRBJ2-3; TCRdb's D call of TRBD2 is untestable without DNA. The CDR3 contains 14 residues. Germline values: CDR1 LGHNA, CDR2 YNFKEQ. The CDR3 region is CASSQEVSGDTQYF.

This rearrangement joins TRBV19 to TRBJ2-6; TCRdb calls TRBD1, which cannot be checked without DNA. The CDR3 covers 16 residues. Germline values: CDR1 LNHDA, CDR2 SQIVND (reference sequence). CDR3 residues: CASSTTGFSGANVLTF.

This chain uses TRBV20-1 with TRBJ2-5; the D call of TRBD1 rests on TCRdb alone, since no DNA is present to check it. The CDR3 is 15 amino acids. CDR1 and CDR2 (germline): DFQATT, SNEGSKA (reference sequence). The CDR3 loop reads CSALDRGFLGETQYF.

Judged by frequency, this clonotype is medium-sized. CDR3 sequence reads: CAWCSGLTDTQYF. This chain uses TRBV30 with TRBJ2-3. The CDR3 has 13 residues. CDR1 and CDR2 (germline): GTSNPN, SVGIG (reference sequence).

The V gene is TRBV28, the J gene TRBJ2-1; lacking DNA, the TRBD1 call made by TCRdb goes unchecked. Looked up from germline, CDR1 is MDHEN and CDR2 is SYDVKM. This CDR3 has 14 amino acids. CDR3: CASSLQGARNEQFF.

The chain couples TRBV20-1 to TRBJ1-1; with no DNA, the TCRdb D assignment of TRBD1 cannot be verified. The CDR3 has 13 residues. Germline CDR1 is DFQATT and CDR2 is SNEGSKA (reference sequence). CDR3 in amino acids: CSARPPGNTEAFF.

This clonotype is deemed medium-sized by its frequency. The chain combines TRBV2 with TRBJ1-2; TCRdb's D call of TRBD1 is untestable without DNA. CDR1 is SNHLY and CDR2 is FYNNEI in the germline V gene. This CDR3 has 13 amino acids. The CDR3 protein is CASSLARGYGYTF.

V is TRBV29-1 and J is TRBJ2-7; the TCRdb D gene call, TRBD1, has no DNA to confirm it. CDR1 SQVTM and CDR2 ANQGSEA come from the germline V gene. The CDR3 loop spans 15 amino acids. CDR3 in amino acids: CSVNGGPKGGYEQYF.

The rearrangement uses TRBV12-3 or TRBV12-4 and TRBJ2-2. The CDR3 loop spans 11 amino acids. The CDR3 here is CASSWQGELFF.

The CDR3 reads CASSVGHTQYF. The chain has TRBV9 and TRBJ2-3. There are 11 residues in the CDR3. Germline-derived CDR1 and CDR2 are SGDLS and YYNGEE.